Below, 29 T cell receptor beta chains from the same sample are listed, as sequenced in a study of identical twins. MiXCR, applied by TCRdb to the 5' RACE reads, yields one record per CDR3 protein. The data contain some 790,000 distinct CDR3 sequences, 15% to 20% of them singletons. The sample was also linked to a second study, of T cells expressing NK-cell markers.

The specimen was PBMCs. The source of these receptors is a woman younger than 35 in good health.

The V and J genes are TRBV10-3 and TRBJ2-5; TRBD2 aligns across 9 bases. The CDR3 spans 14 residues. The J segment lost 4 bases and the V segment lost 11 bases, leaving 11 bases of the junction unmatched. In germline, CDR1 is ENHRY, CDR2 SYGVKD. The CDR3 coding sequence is TGTGCCCCTCCCGGGACTAGCAACGGAGAGACCCAGTACTTC. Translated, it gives CAPPGTSNGETQYF.

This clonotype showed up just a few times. This CDR3 reads CASRDGISGNTIYF. The CDR3 DNA reads TGTGCCAGCAGAGACGGCATCTCTGGAAACACCATATATTTT. The rearrangement uses TRBV7-8 and TRBJ1-3; D ambiguous. Germline values: CDR1 SGHVS, CDR2 FQNEAQ. With 6 bases removed from V and 0 bases from J, the gap between germline ends came to 9 bases. The length of the CDR3 is 14 residues.

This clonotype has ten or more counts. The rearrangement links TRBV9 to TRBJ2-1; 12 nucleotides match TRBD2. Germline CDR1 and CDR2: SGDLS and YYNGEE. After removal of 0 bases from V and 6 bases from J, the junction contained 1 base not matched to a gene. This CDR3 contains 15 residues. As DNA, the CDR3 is TGTGCCAGCAGCGTAGGGACTAGCGGGACCAATGAGCAGTTCTTC. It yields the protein CASSVGTSGTNEQFF.

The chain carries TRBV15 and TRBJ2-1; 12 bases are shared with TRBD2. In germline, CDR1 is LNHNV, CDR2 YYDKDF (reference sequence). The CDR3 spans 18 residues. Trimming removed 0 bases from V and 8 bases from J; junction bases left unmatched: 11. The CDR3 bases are TGTGCCACCAGCAGAGATGAGTCTAGCGGGGGGGTTAGGGATGAGCAGTTCTTC. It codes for CATSRDESSGGVRDEQFF.

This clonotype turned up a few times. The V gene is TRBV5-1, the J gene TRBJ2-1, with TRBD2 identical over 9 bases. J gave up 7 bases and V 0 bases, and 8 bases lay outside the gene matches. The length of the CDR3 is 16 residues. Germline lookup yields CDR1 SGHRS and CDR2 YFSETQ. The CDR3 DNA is TGCGCCAGCAGCTTGGAGCCAGCGGGAGGTGGGAATGAGCAGTTCTTC. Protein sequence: CASSLEPAGGGNEQFF.

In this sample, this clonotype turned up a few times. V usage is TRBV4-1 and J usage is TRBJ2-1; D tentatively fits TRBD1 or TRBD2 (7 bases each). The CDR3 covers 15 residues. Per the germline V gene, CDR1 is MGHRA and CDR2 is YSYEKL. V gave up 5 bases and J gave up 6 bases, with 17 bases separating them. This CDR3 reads CASSGNRGGINEQFF. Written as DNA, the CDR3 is TGCGCCAGCAGCGGTAACAGGGGAGGGATCAATGAGCAGTTCTTC.

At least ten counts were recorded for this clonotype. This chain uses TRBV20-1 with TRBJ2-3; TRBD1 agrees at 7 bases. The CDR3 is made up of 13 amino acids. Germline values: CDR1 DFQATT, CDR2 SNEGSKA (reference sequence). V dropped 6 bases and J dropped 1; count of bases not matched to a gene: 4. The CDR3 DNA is TGCAGTGCCCAAGACAGGGGCACAGATACGCAGTATTTT. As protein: CSAQDRGTDTQYF.

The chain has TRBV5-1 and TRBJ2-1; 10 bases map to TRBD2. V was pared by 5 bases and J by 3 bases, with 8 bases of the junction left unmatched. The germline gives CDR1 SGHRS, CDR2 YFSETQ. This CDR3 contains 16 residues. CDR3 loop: CASRAVAGGLYNEQFF. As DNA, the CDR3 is TGCGCCAGCAGAGCGGTAGCGGGGGGTCTCTACAATGAGCAGTTCTTC.

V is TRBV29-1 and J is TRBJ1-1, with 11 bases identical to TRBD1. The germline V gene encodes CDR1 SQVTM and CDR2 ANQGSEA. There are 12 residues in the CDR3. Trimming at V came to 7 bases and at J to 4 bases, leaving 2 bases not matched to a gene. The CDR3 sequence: CSGGQGGTEAFF. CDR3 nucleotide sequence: TGCAGCGGGGGACAGGGGGGCACTGAAGCTTTCTTT. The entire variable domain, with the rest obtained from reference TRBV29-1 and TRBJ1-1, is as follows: SAVISQKPSRDICQRGTSLTIQCQVDSQVTMMFWYRQQPGQSLTLIATANQGSEATYESGFVIDKFPISRPNLTFSTLTVSNMSPEDSSIYLCSGGQGGTEAFFGQGTRLTVV.

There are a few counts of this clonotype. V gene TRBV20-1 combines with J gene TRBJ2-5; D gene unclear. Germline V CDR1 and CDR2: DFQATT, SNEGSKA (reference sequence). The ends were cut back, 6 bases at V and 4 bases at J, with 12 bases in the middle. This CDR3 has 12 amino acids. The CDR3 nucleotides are TGCAGTGCAACCCCCCAGCTAGAGACCCAGTACTTC. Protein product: CSATPQLETQYF.

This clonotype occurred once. The CDR3 reads CASSVENNEQFF. The CDR3 DNA follows: TGTGCCAGCTCTGTGGAAAACAATGAGCAGTTCTTC. The V and J genes are TRBV9 and TRBJ2-1, with no clear D. Germline V gene sequence: CDR1 SGDLS, CDR2 YYNGEE. This CDR3 spans 12 amino acids. V was clipped by 7 bases and J by 5 bases, with 10 bases between them.

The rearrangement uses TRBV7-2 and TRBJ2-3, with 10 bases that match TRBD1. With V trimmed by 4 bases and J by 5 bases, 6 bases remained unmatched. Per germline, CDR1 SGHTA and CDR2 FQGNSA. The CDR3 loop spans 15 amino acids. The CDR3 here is CASSSSGQGEDTQYF. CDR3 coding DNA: TGTGCCAGCAGCTCGTCAGGACAGGGGGAAGATACGCAGTATTTT.

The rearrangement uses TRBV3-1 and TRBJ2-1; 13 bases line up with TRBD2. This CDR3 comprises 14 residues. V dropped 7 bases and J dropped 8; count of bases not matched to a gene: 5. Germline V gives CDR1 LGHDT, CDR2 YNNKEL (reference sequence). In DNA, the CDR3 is TGTGCCAGCACGACTAGCGGGAGGACCCATGAGCAGTTCTTC. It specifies CASTTSGRTHEQFF.

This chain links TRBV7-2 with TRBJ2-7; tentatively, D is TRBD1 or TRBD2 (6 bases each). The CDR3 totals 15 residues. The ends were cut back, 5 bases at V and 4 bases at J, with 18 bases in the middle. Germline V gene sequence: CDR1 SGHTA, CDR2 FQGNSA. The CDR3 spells CASSRGGAGAYEQYF. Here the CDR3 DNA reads TGTGCCAGCAGCCGAGGAGGGGCAGGGGCATACGAGCAGTACTTC.

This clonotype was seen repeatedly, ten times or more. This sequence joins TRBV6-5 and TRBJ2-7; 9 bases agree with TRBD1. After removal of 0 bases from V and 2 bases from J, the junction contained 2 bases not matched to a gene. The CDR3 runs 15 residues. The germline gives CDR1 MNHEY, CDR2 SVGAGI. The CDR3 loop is CASSYSGTGPYEQYF. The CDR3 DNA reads TGTGCCAGCAGTTACTCCGGGACAGGGCCCTACGAGCAGTACTTC.

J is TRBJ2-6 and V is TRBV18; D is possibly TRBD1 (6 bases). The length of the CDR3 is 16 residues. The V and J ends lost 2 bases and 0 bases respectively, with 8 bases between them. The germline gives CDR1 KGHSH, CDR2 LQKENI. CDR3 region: CASSPGGLSGANVLTF. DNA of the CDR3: TGTGCCAGCTCACCAGGGGGCCTCTCTGGGGCCAACGTCCTGACTTTC. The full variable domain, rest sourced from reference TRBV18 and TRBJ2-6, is NAGVMQNPRHLVRRRGQEARLRCSPMKGHSHVYWYRQLPEEGLKFMVYLQKENIIDESGMPKERFSAEFPKEGPSILRIQQVVRGDSAAYFCASSPGGLSGANVLTFGAGSRLTVL.

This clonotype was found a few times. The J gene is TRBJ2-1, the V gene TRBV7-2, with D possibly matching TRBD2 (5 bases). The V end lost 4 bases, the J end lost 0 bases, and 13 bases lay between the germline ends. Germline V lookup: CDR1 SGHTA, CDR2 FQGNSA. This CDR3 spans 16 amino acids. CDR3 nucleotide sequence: TGTGCCAGCAGCTCTCAGCGGACTCTCTCCTACAATGAGCAGTTCTTC. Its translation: CASSSQRTLSYNEQFF.

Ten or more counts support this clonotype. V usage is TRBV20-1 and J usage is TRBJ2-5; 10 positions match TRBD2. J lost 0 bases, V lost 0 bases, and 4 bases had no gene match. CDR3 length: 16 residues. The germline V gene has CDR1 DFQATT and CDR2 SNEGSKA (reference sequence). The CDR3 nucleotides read TGCAGTGCTAGAGATCCTAGCGGGGGCCACCAAGAGACCCAGTACTTC. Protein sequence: CSARDPSGGHQETQYF.

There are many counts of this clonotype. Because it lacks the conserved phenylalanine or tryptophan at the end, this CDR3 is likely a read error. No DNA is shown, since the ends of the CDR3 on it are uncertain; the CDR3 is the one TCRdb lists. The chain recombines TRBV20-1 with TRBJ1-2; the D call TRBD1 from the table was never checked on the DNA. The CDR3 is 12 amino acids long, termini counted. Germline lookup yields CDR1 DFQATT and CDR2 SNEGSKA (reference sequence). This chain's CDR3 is CSASGPILGQDT.

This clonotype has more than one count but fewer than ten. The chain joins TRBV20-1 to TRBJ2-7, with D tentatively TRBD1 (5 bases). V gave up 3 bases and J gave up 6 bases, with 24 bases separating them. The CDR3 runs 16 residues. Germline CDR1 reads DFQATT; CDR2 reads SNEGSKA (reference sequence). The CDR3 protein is CSASPHDRVSVREQYF. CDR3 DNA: TGCAGTGCTAGTCCCCACGACAGAGTTTCAGTACGCGAGCAGTACTTC.

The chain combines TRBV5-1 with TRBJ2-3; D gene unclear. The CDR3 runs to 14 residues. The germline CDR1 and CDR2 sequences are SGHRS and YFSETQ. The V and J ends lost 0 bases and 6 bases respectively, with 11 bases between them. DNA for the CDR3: TGCGCCAGCAGCTTGGGTTCGGTGGACGATACGCAGTATTTT. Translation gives CASSLGSVDDTQYF.

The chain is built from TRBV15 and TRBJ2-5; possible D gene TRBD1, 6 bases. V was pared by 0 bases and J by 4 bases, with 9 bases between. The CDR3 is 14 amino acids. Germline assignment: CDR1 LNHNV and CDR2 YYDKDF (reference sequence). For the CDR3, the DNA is TGTGCCACCAGCAGAGAGGACAGAAGAGAGACCCAGTACTTC. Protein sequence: CATSREDRRETQYF.

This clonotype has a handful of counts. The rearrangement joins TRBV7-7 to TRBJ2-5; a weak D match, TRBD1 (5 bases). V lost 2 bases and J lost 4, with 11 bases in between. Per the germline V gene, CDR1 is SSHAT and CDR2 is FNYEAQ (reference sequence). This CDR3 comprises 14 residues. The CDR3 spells CASSLRQGTETQYF. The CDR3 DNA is TGTGCCAGCAGCTTAAGGCAGGGTACAGAGACCCAGTACTTC.

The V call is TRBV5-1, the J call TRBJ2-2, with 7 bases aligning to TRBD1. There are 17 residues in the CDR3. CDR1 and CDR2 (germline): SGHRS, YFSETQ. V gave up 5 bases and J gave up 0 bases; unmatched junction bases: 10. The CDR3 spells CASRADPGTANTGELFF. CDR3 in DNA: TGCGCCAGCAGGGCTGACCCCGGGACAGCGAACACCGGGGAGCTGTTTTTT.

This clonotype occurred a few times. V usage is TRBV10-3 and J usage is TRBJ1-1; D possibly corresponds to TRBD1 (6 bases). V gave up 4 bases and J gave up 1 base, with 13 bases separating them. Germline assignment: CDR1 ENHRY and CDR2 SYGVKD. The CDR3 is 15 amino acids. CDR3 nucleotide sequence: TGTGCCATCAGTGCATCACCGGGACAGAACACTGAAGCTTTCTTT. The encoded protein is CAISASPGQNTEAFF.

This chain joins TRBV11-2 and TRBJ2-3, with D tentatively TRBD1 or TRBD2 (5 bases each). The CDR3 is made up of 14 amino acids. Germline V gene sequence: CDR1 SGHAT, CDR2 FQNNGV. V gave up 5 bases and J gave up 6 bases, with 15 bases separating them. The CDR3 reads CASSPDWGGDTQYF. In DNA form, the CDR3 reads TGTGCCAGCAGCCCGGACTGGGGCGGGGATACGCAGTATTTT. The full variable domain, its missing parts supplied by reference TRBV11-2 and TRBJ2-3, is EAGVAQSPRYKIIEKRQSVAFWCNPISGHATLYWYQQILGQGPKLLIQFQNNGVVDDSQLPKDRFSAERLKGVDSTLKIQPAKLEDSAVYLCASSPDWGGDTQYFGPGTRLTVL.

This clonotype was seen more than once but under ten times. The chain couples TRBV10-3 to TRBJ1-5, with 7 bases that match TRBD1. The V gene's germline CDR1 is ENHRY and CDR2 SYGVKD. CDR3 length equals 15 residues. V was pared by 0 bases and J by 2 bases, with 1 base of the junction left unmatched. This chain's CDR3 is CAISESGTGNQPQHF. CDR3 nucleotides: TGTGCCATCAGTGAGTCGGGGACAGGCAATCAGCCCCAGCATTTT.

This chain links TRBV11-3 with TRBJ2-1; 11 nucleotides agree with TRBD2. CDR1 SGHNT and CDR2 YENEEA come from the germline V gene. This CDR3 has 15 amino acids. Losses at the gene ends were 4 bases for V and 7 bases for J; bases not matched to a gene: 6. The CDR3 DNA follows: TGTGCCAGCAGCTCCCGTAGCGGGGGGGCGAATGAGCAGTTCTTC. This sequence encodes CASSSRSGGANEQFF.

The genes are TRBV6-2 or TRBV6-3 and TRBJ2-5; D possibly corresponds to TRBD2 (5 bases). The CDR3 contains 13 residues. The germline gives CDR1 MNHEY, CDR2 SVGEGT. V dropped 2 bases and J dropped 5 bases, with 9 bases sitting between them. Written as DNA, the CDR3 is TGTGCCAGCAGTTACGGAGCGGTCGAGACCCAGTACTTC. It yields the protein CASSYGAVETQYF.